This T cell receptor beta chain was recorded in a study of early T cells in non-severe SARS-CoV-2 infection. About the study: The authors sequenced bulk RNA from unsorted whole blood, leaving chains unpaired.

V lost 0 bases to trimming and J lost 3 bases; unmatched junction nucleotides: 6. Germline V gene sequence: CDR1 DFQATT, CDR2 SNEGSKA (reference sequence). This CDR3 comprises 15 residues. TCRdb reanalysed the 5' RACE reads using MiXCR and keeps one entry per CDR3 protein. The data show 97,000 or so distinct CDR3 sequences, about 11% seen once. The origin of this receptor is an adult who was a healthcare worker with PCR-confirmed SARS-CoV-2 infection or an uninfected control (not recorded which). Specimen: whole blood, collected at baseline. The rearrangement joins TRBV20-1 to TRBJ2-5; TRBD2 matches at 8 bases. The CDR3 coding sequence is TGCAGTGCTAGAGACGGGAGTAGCGGGGAAGAGACCCAGTACTTC. Translated: CSARDGSSGEETQYF.